This T cell receptor beta chain was identified in a study of T cells after yellow fever vaccination. Study-wide points: Relatively few clonotypes were ones that appeared in both CD4 and CD8 compartments.

V shed 7 bases and J 5 bases; nucleotides not matched to a gene: 5. In germline, CDR1 is SNHLY, CDR2 FYNNEI. The CDR3 is 13 residues long. With regard to this clonotype: Its antigen remains unknown.

TCR cDNA, made by 5'RACE template switching, carried an added universal primer site and UMIs. TCRdb called the 5' RACE reads again in MiXCR, with one record for every CDR3 protein. There are 310,000 or so distinct CDR3 sequences in the sample; around 6.8% occur only once, and roughly a sixth lies in the top ten. J is TRBJ2-1 and V is TRBV2, with 7 bases matching TRBD1. This material consisted of PBMCs, taken around 45 days after the first yellow fever vaccination. The TCR sequence derives from a man younger than 30 who received the YFV17D yellow fever vaccine. The CDR3: CASKGGANNEQFF. The CDR3 DNA reads TGTGCCAGCAAAGGGGGCGCGAACAATGAGCAGTTCTTC.